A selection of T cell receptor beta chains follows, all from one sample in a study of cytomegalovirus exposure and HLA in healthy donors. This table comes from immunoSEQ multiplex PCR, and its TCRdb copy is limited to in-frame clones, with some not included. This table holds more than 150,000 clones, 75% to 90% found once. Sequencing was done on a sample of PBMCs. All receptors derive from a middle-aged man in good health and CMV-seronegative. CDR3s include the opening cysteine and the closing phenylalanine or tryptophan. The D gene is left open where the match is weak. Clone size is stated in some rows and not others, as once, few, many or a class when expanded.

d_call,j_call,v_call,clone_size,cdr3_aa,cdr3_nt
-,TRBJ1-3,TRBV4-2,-,CASSQERRGFSGNTIYF,TGTGCCAGCAGCCAAGAAAGGAGGGGATTCTCTGGAAACACCATATATTTT
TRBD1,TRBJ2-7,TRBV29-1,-,CSVRQTGTASSYEQYF,TGCAGCGTCCGGCAAACCGGGACAGCTAGCTCCTACGAGCAGTACTTC
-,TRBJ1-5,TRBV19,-,CASAIGTGNQPQHF,TGTGCCAGCGCCATTGGAACAGGGAATCAGCCCCAGCATTTT
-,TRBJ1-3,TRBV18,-,CASSQGGEVAGNTIYF,TGTGCCAGCTCGCAAGGGGGGGAAGTCGCTGGAAACACCATATATTTT
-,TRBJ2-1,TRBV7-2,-,CASSLGQGYNEQFF,TGTGCCAGCAGCTTAGGCCAGGGGTACAATGAGCAGTTCTTC
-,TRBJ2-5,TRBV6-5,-,CASSSPRGKSRQTQYF,TGTGCCAGCAGTTCCCCGAGAGGGAAAAGTAGGCAGACCCAGTACTTC
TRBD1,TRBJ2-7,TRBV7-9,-,CASSSGTGALYEQYF,TGTGCCAGCAGCTCCGGGACAGGGGCCTTATACGAGCAGTACTTC
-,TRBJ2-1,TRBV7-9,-,CASSLGSVPNEQFF,TGTGCCAGCAGCTTAGGATCGGTGCCCAATGAGCAGTTCTTC
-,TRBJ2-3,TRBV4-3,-,CASSVQKSSDTQYF,TGCGCCAGCAGCGTACAGAAATCTTCGGATACGCAGTATTTT
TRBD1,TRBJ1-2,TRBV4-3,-,CASSQVAGGDYGYTF,TGCGCCAGCAGCCAAGTGGCAGGGGGCGACTATGGCTACACCTTC
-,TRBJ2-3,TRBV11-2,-,CASSIWAGSTGDGDTQYF,TGTGCCAGCAGTATCTGGGCCGGTTCGACGGGAGACGGGGATACGCAGTATTTT
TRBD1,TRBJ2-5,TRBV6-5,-,CASSYFGTGEGETQYF,TGTGCCAGCAGTTACTTTGGGACAGGGGAGGGTGAGACCCAGTACTTC
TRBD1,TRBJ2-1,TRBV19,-,CASSVMGTANNEQFF,TGTGCCAGTAGTGTGATGGGGACAGCAAACAATGAGCAGTTCTTC
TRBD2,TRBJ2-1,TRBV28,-,CASSLETSGSNEQFF,TGTGCCAGCAGTTTAGAGACTAGCGGGAGCAATGAGCAGTTCTTC
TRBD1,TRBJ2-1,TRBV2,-,CASRADRASEQFF,TGTGCCAGCAGAGCAGACAGGGCGTCTGAGCAGTTCTTC
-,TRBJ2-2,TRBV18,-,CASSPILNTGELFF,TGTGCCAGCTCACCAATCTTGAACACCGGGGAGCTGTTTTTT
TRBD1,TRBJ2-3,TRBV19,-,CASRKQGAGVDTQYF,TGTGCCAGTAGAAAACAGGGGGCTGGTGTAGATACGCAGTATTTT
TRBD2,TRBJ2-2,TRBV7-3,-,CASSSHNGLAGTNTGELFF,TGTGCCAGCAGCAGCCATAACGGACTAGCGGGGACGAACACCGGGGAGCTGTTTTTT
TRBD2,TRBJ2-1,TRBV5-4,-,CASSVAASGSKEQFF,TGTGCCAGCAGCGTGGCAGCTAGCGGGAGTAAGGAGCAGTTCTTC
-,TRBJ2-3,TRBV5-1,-,CASSLDRFTDTQYF,TGCGCCAGCAGCTTGGACAGGTTCACAGATACGCAGTATTTT
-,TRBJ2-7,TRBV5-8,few,CASSLDPGDHREQYF,TGTGCCAGCAGCTTGGACCCGGGAGATCATCGCGAGCAGTACTTC
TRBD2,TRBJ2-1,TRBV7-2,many,CASSPPPRLAGASYNEQFF,TGTGCCAGCAGCCCACCTCCGAGACTAGCGGGGGCGAGCTACAATGAGCAGTTCTTC
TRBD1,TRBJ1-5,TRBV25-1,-,CASSKTGNNQPQHF,TGTGCCAGCAGCAAGACAGGGAACAATCAGCCCCAGCATTTT
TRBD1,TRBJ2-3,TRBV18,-,CASSQQGASTDTQYF,TGTGCCAGCTCACAACAGGGGGCAAGCACAGATACGCAGTATTTT
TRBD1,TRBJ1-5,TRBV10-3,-,CAISEGQVSQPQHF,TGTGCCATCAGTGAGGGACAGGTCAGTCAGCCCCAGCATTTT
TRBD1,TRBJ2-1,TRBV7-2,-,CASSPALTGASVFF,TGTGCCAGCAGCCCCGCACTGACAGGGGCCAGTGTTTTCTTC
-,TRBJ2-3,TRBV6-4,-,CASHVDTQYF,TGTGCCAGTCATGTGGATACGCAGTATTTT
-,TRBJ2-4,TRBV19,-,CASSLSSTRGRNIQYF,TGTGCCAGTAGTCTCTCATCGACTAGGGGCCGAAACATTCAGTACTTC
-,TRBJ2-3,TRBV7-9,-,CASSRPGGNTDTQYF,TGTGCCAGCAGCCGACCCGGAGGTAACACAGATACGCAGTATTTT
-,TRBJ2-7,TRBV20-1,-,CSATQGIRQYF,TGCAGTGCTACCCAGGGTATTCGGCAGTACTTC
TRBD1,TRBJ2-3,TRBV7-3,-,CASSYAGGDRADTQYF,TGTGCCAGCAGCTACGCAGGGGGCGACAGGGCAGATACGCAGTATTTT
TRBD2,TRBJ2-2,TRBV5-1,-,CASSLRTGGTGELFF,TGCGCCAGCAGCTTAAGGACGGGAGGGACCGGGGAGCTGTTTTTT
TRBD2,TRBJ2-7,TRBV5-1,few,CASSFLAGNPYEQYF,TGCGCCAGCAGCTTCCTAGCGGGGAACCCCTACGAGCAGTACTTC
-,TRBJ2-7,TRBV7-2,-,CASSASGGLGYEQYF,TGTGCCAGCAGCGCATCTGGGGGGTTGGGCTACGAGCAGTACTTC
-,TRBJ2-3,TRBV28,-,CASSLGGLSTDTQYF,TGTGCCAGCAGTTTAGGCGGGCTTAGCACAGATACGCAGTATTTT
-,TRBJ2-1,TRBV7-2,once,CASSLEVARVGQFF,TGTGCCAGCAGCTTAGAAGTAGCGCGCGTGGGGCAGTTCTTC
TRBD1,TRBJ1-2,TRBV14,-,CASSQGQGYGYTF,TGTGCCAGCAGCCAAGGACAGGGGTATGGCTACACCTTC